Sequencing of this T cell receptor (beta chain) was carried out in a study of T cell changes during pregnancy in multiple sclerosis. TCRdb's table, derived via immunoSEQ multiplex PCR, lists solely in-frame clones and lacks some. The table has about 80,000 clones, 92% seen once; the top ten hold more than 1.4%. CDR3 length: 17 residues. Trimming removed 3 bases at V and 0 bases at J, with 15 bases between. The germline V gene encodes CDR1 MGHRA and CDR2 YSYEKL. Sequenced material: peripheral blood, taken before pregnancy. The receptor was derived from a female donor with multiple sclerosis, enrolled in a pregnancy study. The genes are TRBV4-1 and TRBJ1-5; D possibly corresponds to TRBD1 (5 bases). The CDR3 sequence: CASSQRQNEYSNQPQHF. CDR3 DNA: TGCGCCAGCAGCCAGAGACAGAATGAATATAGCAATCAGCCCCAGCATTTT.